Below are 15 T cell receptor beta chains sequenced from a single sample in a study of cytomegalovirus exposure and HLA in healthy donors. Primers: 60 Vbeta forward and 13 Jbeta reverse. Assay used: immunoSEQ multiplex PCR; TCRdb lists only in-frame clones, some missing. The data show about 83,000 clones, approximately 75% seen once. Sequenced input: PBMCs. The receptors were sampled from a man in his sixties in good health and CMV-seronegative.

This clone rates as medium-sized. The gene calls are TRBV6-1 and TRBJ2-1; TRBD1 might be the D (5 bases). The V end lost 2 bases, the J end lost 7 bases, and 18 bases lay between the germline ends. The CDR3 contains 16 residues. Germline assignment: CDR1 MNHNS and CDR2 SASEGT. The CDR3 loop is CASSEYGRPPGNEQFF. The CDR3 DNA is TGTGCCAGCAGTGAATACGGCAGACCTCCAGGGAATGAGCAGTTCTTC.

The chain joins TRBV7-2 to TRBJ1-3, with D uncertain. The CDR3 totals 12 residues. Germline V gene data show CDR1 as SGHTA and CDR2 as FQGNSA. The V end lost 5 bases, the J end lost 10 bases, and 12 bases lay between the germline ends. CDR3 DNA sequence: TGTGCCAGCAGCCCCGACTTGGATACCATATATTTT. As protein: CASSPDLDTIYF.

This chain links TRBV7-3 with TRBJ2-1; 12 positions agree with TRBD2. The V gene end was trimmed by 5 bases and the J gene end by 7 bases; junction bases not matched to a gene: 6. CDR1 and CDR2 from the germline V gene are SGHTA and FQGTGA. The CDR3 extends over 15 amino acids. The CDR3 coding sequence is TGTGCCAGCAGCCTGCTAGCGGGGGGGCATAATGAGCAGTTCTTC. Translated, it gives CASSLLAGGHNEQFF.

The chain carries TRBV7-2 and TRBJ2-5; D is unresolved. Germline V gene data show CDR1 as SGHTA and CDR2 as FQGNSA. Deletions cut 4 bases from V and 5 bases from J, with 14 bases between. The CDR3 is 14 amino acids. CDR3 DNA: TGTGCCAGCAGCTCAGCCTCGATCGGGGAGACCCAGTACTTC. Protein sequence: CASSSASIGETQYF.

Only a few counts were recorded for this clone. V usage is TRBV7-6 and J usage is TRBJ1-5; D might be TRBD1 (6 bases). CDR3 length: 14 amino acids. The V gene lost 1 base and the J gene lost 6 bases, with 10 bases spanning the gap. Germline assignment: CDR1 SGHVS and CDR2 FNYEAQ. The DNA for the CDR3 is TGTGCCAGCAGCTTAGGGGGGGGCAGTCAGCCCCAGCATTTT. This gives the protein CASSLGGGSQPQHF.

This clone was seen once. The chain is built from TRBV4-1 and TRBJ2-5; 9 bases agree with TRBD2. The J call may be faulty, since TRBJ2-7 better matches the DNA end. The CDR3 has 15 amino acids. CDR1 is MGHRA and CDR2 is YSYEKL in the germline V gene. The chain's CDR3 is CASSPRGGSSYEQYF. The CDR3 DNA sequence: TGCGCCAGCAGCCCGCGGGGGGGCTCCTCCTACGAGCAGTACTTC.

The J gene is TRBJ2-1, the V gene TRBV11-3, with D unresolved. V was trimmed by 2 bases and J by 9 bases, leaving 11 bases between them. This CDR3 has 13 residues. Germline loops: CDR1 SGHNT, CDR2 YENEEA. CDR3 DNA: TGTGCCAGCAGCTTACACAGTTTGGCTGAGCAGTTCTTC. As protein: CASSLHSLAEQFF.

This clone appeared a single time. CDR3 in amino acids: CASKPDRWRQPQHF. CDR3 coding DNA: TGTGCCAGCAAACCCGACAGGTGGCGTCAGCCCCAGCATTTT. J is TRBJ1-5 and V is TRBV6-5; the D gene is possibly TRBD1 (6 bases). V was shortened by 7 bases and J by 6 bases, with 16 bases between the two germline ends. The CDR3 has 14 amino acids. In germline, CDR1 is MNHEY, CDR2 SVGAGI.

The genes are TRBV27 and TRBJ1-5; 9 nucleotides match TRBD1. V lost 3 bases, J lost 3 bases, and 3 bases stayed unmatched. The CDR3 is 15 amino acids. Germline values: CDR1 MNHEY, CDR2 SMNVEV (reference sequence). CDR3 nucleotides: TGTGCCAGCAGTTTGGGGACAGGGTTCAATCAGCCCCAGCATTTT. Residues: CASSLGTGFNQPQHF.

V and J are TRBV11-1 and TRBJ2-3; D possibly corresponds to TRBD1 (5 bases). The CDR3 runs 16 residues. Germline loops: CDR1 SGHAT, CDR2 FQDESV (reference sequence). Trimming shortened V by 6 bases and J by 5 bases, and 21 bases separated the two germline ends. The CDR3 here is CASSFLELGPGDTQYF. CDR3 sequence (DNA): TGTGCCAGCAGTTTCCTTGAGTTGGGGCCGGGAGATACGCAGTATTTT.

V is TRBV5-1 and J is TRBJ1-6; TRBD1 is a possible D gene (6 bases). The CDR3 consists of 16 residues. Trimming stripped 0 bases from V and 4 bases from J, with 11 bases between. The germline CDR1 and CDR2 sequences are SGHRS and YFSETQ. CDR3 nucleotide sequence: TGCGCCAGCAGCTTGGGGACAGATATATATAATTCACCCCTCCACTTT. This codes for CASSLGTDIYNSPLHF.

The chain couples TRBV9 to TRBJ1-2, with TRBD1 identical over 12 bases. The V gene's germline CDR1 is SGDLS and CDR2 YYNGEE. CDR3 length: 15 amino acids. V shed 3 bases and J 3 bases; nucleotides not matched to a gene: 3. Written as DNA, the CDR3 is TGTGCCAGCAGCGGATGGGACAGGGGGCACTATGGCTACACCTTC. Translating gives CASSGWDRGHYGYTF.

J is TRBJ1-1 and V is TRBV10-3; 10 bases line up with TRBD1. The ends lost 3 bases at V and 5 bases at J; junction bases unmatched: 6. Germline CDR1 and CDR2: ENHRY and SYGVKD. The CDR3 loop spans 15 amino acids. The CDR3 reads CAISEGQGGRTEAFF. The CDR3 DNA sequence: TGTGCCATCAGTGAAGGACAGGGGGGCAGGACTGAAGCTTTCTTT.

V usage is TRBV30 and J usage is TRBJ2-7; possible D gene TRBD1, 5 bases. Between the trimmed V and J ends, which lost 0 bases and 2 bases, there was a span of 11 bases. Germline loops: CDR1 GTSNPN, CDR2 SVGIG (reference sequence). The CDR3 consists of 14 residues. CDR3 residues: CAWSVRQGAYEQYF. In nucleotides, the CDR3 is TGTGCCTGGAGTGTACGGCAGGGTGCCTACGAGCAGTACTTC.

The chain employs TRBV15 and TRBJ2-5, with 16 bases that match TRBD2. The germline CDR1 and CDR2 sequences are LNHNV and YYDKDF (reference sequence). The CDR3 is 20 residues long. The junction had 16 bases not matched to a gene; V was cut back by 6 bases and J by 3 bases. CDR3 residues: CATSWGEGLAGGPGKETQYF. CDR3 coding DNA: TGTGCCACCAGTTGGGGGGAGGGACTAGCGGGGGGGCCGGGGAAAGAGACCCAGTACTTC. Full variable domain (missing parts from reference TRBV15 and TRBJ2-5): DAMVIQNPRYQVTQFGKPVTLSCSQTLNHNVMYWYQQKSSQAPKLLFHYYDKDFNNEADTPDNFQSRRPNTSFCFLDIRSPGLGDTAMYLCATSWGEGLAGGPGKETQYFGPGTRLLVL.